This T cell receptor (beta chain) originates from a study of blood T cells in healthy people across ages (dated by TCRdb to 2015 to 2017). About the investigation overall: Template switching captured roughly one uniquely barcoded TCR beta cDNA molecule per two T cells in model experiments. The donors were split into four age groups: young (average 16 years), middle-aged (roughly 39), aged (approximately 60) and long-lived (about 82). Using the same blood draw, the study looked at two additional independent replicas of 1 million unique cDNA reads for two donors, one aged 18 to 30 and the other aged 80 or older. The study measured age-related changes in TCR beta repertoire diversity using deep sequencing normalized with unique cDNA molecular identifiers. The investigation overall reported the following: Since profiling was done on bulk unsorted PBMCs, naive and antigen-experienced compartments could not be conclusively compared. Observed TCR beta diversity per million T cells fell roughly linearly with age, and a significant reduction was already apparent by age about 38. Compared with the aged group, the long-lived group had more naive CD4+ T cells, fewer expanded clones and increased TCR diversity, a pattern suggesting age selection. Total diversity estimates from one million sequenced T cells were considered lower bounds and underestimates. A strong correlation was found between observed TCR beta diversity and the percentage of naive T cells measured by flow cytometry. Donor CMV infection status was unknown, potentially confounding age-related changes in expanded clonotypes.

V is pared back by 6 bases and J by 0 bases, with 8 bases lying between the germline termini. The CDR3 has 13 amino acids, counting the end cysteine and phenylalanine. This entry keeps only the CDR3 DNA: 39 bases, framed from base 1. According to the germline V gene (reference sequence), CDR1 reads DFQATT and CDR2 reads SNEGSKA. Notes on this clonotype: What antigen it recognizes has not been identified. No base quality information exists; no much larger clone differs at one position.

The roughly 42 donors, aged about 6 to 95 years, were systemically healthy Caucasian individuals from Russia. Each donor gave around 9.8 milliliters of peripheral blood, collected into EDTA-treated Vacutainer tubes. Ficoll-Paque density-gradient centrifugation was used to isolate PBMCs, with at least 7 million per sample. Trizol reagent was used to extract total RNA from PBMCs, with at least 5 micrograms per sample. The percentages of naive CD45RAhigh/CD27high T cells were determined by flow cytometry on a PBMC aliquot from every donor. The library came from 5' RACE. The sequencer listed for this sample is Illumina HiSeq 2500. A second PCR of roughly 6 to 12 cycles was performed with a sample-barcoded 5' primer and a J-beta primer mix. A template-switch 5' adaptor carrying 12 random nucleotides introduced a unique molecular identifier onto each TCR beta cDNA molecule. Each sample yielded at least 3 million CDR3-containing paired-end reads. First-strand cDNA synthesis was performed from all RNA using the Mint cDNA synthesis kit, with priming by a TRBC-specific oligonucleotide. After uracil-DNA glycosylase treatment, a first 18-cycle PCR used universal primers M1SS and BC2_uni_R on all cDNA. Turning to the authors' computational methods: For normalization, 1 million high-quality reads were randomly selected from each sample, with every read carrying a distinct molecular identifier. Reads with shared molecular identifiers were discarded instead of being binned into consensus sequences. CDR3 identification, clonotype clustering and error correction used MiTCR with a Q25 quality threshold and the strictest error-elimination algorithm. A nonparametric unseen species model using Euler transformation provided a lower-bound estimate of total TCR beta diversity. The raw public reads went through TCRdb reprocessing: fastp at Q25, MiXCR clone calling, in-frame beta chains kept. Identical CDR3 proteins give one entry, which carries the most common genes and DNA. The V and J calls and clone size come from TCRdb's table, not from the authors' own analysis. Present in this sample are roughly 800,000 distinct CDR3 sequences, more than 20% of which were seen just once. The ten largest clones capture 9.4% of the sample.

A further study also used this sample, focusing on T cells of mothers and their children. That second report states: The donors were nine systemically healthy Caucasian individuals, made up of three mothers and their six children. cDNA synthesis consumed the entire amount of extracted RNA, loaded at around 1.5 ug RNA in each 15 ul reaction. Sample barcodes and 2-4 random nucleotides were added via the M1S primer in the second PCR. More than 8 million TCR beta CDR3 reads were obtained from each mother, and some 3.3 million reads were obtained from each child. In both related and unrelated pairs, thymic selection shapes the output of TCR recombination in a similar way, with inherited differences having only a minor effect. Normalized repertoire overlap was always found to be slightly, but never significantly, higher in related mother-child pairs than in unrelated mother-child pairs. With a sensitivity of 90 to 100 clones per million clonotypes, no persistent microchimeric T cell clones were detected. Deep NGS was used in the study to compare the TCR beta repertoires of mothers and children and to look for features that separate related mother-child pairs from unrelated individuals. Mothers averaged roughly 40 +/- 4 years of age and children averaged approximately 12 +/- 4 years. After adapter ligation was performed with NEBNext reagents, the libraries were sequenced on an Illumina HiSeq 2000 with 100+100 nt paired-end reads. Mother and child libraries were prepared a month apart and sequenced in separate runs to prevent cross-contamination. Each donor had between 500,000 and 2,000,000 distinct TCR beta clonotypes identified. Naive TCR beta clonotypes were estimated from low-frequency clonotypes matched to each donor's FACS-determined naive share, without sorting.

Sequencing was carried out using blood. The source is a boy younger than 18 in good health. This sequence uses TRBV20-1 and TRBJ1-4; a tentative D match to TRBD1 spans 6 bases. The nucleotide sequence reads TGCAGTGCCGGGACACCAACTAATGAAAAACTGTTTTTT. Its translation reads: CSAGTPTNEKLFF.